Sequencing of this TCR beta chain was carried out in a study of identical twins. Study-wide points: Out-of-frame TCR alpha sharing observed in monozygotic twins exceeded model estimates.

Points on this clonotype: No antigen is known for it.

The CDR3 contains 15 residues. The germline V gene encodes CDR1 MNHEY and CDR2 SMNVEV (reference sequence). One entry per CDR3 protein results from TCRdb running MiXCR on the 5' RACE reads. The sample carries 1.5 million to 2 million distinct CDR3 sequences, about 30% recorded once. This sequence was found in a newborn girl in good health. J is TRBJ2-5 and V is TRBV27; no clear D gene. The J call is doubtful: the DNA matches TRBJ2-7 better. Sequences were obtained from cord blood. CDR3 amino acids: CASSAGRPGPYEQYF. CDR3 in DNA: TGTGCCAGCAGCGCAGGCCGACCCGGTCCCTACGAGCAGTACTTC.